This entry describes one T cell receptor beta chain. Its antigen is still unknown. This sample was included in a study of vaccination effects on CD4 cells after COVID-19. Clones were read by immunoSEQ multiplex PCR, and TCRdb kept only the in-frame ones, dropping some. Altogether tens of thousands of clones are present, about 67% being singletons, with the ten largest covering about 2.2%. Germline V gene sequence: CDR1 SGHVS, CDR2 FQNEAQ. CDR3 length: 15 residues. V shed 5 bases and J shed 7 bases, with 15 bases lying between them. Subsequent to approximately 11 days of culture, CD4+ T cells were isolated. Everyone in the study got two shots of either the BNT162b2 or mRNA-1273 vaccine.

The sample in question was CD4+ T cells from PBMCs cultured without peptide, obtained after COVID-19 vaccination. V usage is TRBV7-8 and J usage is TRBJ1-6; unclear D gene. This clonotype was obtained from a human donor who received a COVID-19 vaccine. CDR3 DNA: TGTGCCAGCAGCCTCGCCCAACAGATAAATTCACCCCTCCACTTT. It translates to CASSLAQQINSPLHF.